Listed here are 18 T cell receptor beta chains from one sample, sequenced in a study of CXCR3-negative and CXCR3-positive naive CD8 T cells. cDNA libraries for TRB were generated by 5' RACE incorporating UMI labels. TCRdb processed the 5' RACE reads again and assigns one entry to each CDR3 protein, with no DNA. The specimen's table records under 45,000 distinct CDR3 sequences. Sequencing used memory CD8+ T cells from blood. These receptors were collected from a human donor in good health. Some clones in this sample may be carry-over from other donors' samples.

V gene TRBV6-6 combines with J gene TRBJ2-1. The germline V gene encodes CDR1 MNHNY and CDR2 SVGAGI (reference sequence). The CDR3 contains 15 residues. The CDR3 loop reads CASSYLTSGYNEQFF.

The chain combines TRBV6-1 with TRBJ2-1; as DNA is missing, the TRBD2 call by TCRdb cannot be tested. Germline CDR1 reads MNHNS; CDR2 reads SASEGT. The CDR3 runs 17 residues. CDR3 region: CASSPSPLGSSYNEQFF.

The rearrangement joins TRBV28 to TRBJ2-7; TCRdb's D gene call, TRBD1, goes unchecked for lack of DNA. Germline V gene lookup returns CDR1 MDHEN and CDR2 SYDVKM. The CDR3 length is 15 residues. The CDR3 protein is CASSPVPGGNDEQYF.

J is TRBJ1-6 and V is TRBV20-1; checking the TCRdb D call of TRBD1 is not possible without DNA. CDR3 length equals 12 residues. The V gene's germline CDR1 is DFQATT and CDR2 SNEGSKA (reference sequence). This chain's CDR3 is CSARGGETPLHF.

The chain recombines TRBV4-1 with TRBJ2-1. CDR3 length equals 16 residues. Germline CDR1 is MGHRA and CDR2 is YSYEKL. This chain's CDR3 is CASSLYGQGPYNDQFF.

V and J are TRBV7-9 and TRBJ1-3. CDR3 size: 11 residues. Germline lookup yields CDR1 SEHNR and CDR2 FQNEAQ (reference sequence). CDR3: CASSGSDTIYF.

The V and J genes are TRBV4-2 and TRBJ2-2. The CDR3 contains 13 residues. Germline V gives CDR1 LGHNA, CDR2 YNFKEQ. The CDR3 sequence: CASSQESAGELFF.

The V and J genes are TRBV9 and TRBJ1-4; the D call from TCRdb, TRBD1, cannot be confirmed without DNA. This CDR3 has 15 amino acids. CDR1 is SGDLS, CDR2 YYNGEE, per germline. CDR3 in amino acids: CASSAWDRGNEKLFF.

CDR3 protein: CASSVGYLPYEQYF. The V and J genes are TRBV9 and TRBJ2-7. CDR3 size: 14 residues. Per germline, CDR1 SGDLS and CDR2 YYNGEE.

The rearrangement joins TRBV29-1 to TRBJ1-1; TCRdb's D call, TRBD1, is unchecked because there is no DNA. CDR3 size: 12 residues. Germline CDR1 SQVTM, CDR2 ANQGSEA. CDR3 amino acids: CSVQGAVTEAFF. Variable domain in full (rest from reference TRBV29-1 and TRBJ1-1): SAVISQKPSRDICQRGTSLTIQCQVDSQVTMMFWYRQQPGQSLTLIATANQGSEATYESGFVIDKFPISRPNLTFSTLTVSNMSPEDSSIYLCSVQGAVTEAFFGQGTRLTVV.

This chain links TRBV20-1 with TRBJ2-1; TCRdb's D gene call, TRBD1, goes unchecked for lack of DNA. CDR1 is DFQATT, CDR2 SNEGSKA, per germline (reference sequence). The CDR3 is made up of 15 amino acids. This chain's CDR3 is CSAMPPRGREYEQFF.

This chain joins TRBV29-1 and TRBJ2-5; TCRdb designates TRBD1, a call that cannot be tested without DNA. CDR3 length: 12 residues. Germline V gene lookup returns CDR1 SQVTM and CDR2 ANQGSEA. CDR3 sequence reads: CSVAGVGKTQYF.

This sequence joins TRBV20-1 and TRBJ2-5; TCRdb's D call of TRBD2 is untestable without DNA. This CDR3 spans 14 amino acids. Germline lookup yields CDR1 DFQATT and CDR2 SNEGSKA (reference sequence). The CDR3 here is CSARSGGGQETQYF.

This rearrangement joins TRBV11-2 to TRBJ2-1; without DNA, the TCRdb call of TRBD2 cannot be checked. The CDR3 consists of 16 residues. Per germline, CDR1 SGHAT and CDR2 FQNNGV. CDR3 residues: CASGASGVSSYNEQFF.

The V and J genes are TRBV7-8 and TRBJ2-1; the D call from TCRdb, TRBD1, cannot be confirmed without DNA. CDR3 length: 15 amino acids. CDR1 is SGHVS and CDR2 is FQNEAQ in the germline V gene. The CDR3: CASSLRGVTYNEQFF.

The J gene is TRBJ2-2, the V gene TRBV21-1; the TCRdb D gene call, TRBD1, has no DNA to confirm it. TRBV21-1 is marked as a pseudogene. The CDR3 sequence is 21 residues long. This chain's CDR3 is CASIEGGTGYPPRLNTGELFF.

The chain links TRBV29-1 to TRBJ2-5; TCRdb proposes TRBD1, but this gene call is untestable without DNA. The CDR3 runs 12 residues. Germline V CDR1 and CDR2: SQVTM, ANQGSEA. CDR3 in amino acids: CSFSGVGETQYF.

The rearrangement joins TRBV6-6 to TRBJ2-3; TCRdb designates TRBD2, a call that cannot be tested without DNA. Germline V CDR1 and CDR2: MNHNY, SVGAGI (reference sequence). The CDR3 loop spans 16 amino acids. CDR3: CASSRALAGVTDTQYF.